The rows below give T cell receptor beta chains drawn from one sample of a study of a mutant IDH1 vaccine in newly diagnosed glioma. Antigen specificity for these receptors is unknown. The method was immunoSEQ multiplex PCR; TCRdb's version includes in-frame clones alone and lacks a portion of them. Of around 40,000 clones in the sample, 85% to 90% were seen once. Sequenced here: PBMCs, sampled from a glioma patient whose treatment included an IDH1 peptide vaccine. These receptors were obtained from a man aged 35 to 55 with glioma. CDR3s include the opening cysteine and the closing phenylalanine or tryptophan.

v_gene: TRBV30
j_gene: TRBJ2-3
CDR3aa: CAWSVQRDTQYF

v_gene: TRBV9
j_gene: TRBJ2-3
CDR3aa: CASSGGTDTQYF

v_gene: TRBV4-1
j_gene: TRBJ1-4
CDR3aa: CASSQYYATNEKLFF

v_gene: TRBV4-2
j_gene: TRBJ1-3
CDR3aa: CAIHSSGNTIYF

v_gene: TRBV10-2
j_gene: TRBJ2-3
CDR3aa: CASSALYSGGTDTQYF

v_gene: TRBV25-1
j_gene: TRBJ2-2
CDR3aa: CASSGTGTSTGELFF

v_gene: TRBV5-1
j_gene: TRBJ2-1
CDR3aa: CASSLDVGVGNEQFF

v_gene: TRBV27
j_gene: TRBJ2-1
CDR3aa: CASTHLGGGGNEQFF

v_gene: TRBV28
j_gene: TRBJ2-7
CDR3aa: CASRGDRFYEQYF

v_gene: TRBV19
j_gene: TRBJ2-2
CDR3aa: CASSYRLKTGELFF

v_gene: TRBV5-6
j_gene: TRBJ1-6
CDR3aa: CASRMTGNIGYNSPLHF

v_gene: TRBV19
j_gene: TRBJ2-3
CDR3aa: CASSIWSRGGVTSTDTQYF

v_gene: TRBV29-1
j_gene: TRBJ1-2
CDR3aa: CSVEDLDSLYGYTF

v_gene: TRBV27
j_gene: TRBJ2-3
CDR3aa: CASSLLGDWVDTQYF

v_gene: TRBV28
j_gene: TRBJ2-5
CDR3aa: CASSRYSGIRTQYF

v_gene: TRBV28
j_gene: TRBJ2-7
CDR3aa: CASSRTGARTNEQYF

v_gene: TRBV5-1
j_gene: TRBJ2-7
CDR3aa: CASSGRDRVPYEQYF

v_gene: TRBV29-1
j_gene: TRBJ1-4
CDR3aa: CSVEGGQGAGEKLFF

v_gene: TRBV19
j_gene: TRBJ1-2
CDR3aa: CASSTSLTGGYGYTF

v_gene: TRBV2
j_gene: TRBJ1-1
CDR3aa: CASRFSGATEAFF

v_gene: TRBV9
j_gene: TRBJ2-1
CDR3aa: CASSVLAGVNEQFF

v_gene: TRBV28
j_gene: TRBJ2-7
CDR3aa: CASSVAGVGDEQYF

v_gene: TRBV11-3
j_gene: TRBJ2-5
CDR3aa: CASSSTGTGAQETQYF

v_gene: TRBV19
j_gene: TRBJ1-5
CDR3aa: CASSKSAYQPQHF

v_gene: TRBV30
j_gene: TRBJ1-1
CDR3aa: CASPAYRGGGTEAFF

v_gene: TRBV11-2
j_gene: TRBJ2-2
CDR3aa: CASSPRLGDTGELFF

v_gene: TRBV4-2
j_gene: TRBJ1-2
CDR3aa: CASSQGSVYGHGYTF

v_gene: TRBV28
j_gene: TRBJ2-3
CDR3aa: CASSFLAGGRTDTQYF

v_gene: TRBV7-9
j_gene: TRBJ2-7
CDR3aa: CASSLAGAFYEQYF